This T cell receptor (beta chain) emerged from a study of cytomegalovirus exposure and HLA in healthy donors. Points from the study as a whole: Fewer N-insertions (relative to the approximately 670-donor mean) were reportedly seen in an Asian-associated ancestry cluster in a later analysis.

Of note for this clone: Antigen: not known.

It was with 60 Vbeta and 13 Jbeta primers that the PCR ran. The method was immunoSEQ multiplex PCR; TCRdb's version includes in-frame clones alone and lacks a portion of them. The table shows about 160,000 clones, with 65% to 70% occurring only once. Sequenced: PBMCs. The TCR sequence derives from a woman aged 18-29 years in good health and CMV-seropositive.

The CDR3 DNA is TGTGCGAGCGAGCGGGGGGGCACCGGGGAGCTGTTTTTT. This gives the protein CASERGGTGELFF. V gene TRBV5-4 combines with J gene TRBJ2-2; TRBD2 matches at 10 bases. Germline assignment: CDR1 SGHNT and CDR2 YYREEE (reference sequence). The CDR3 spans 13 residues. Drawing the rest from reference TRBV5-4 and TRBJ2-2, the complete variable domain is ETGVTQSPTHLIKTRGQQVTLRCSSQSGHNTVSWYQQALGQGPQFIFQYYREEENGRGNFPPRFSGLQFPNYSSELNVNALELDDSALYLCASERGGTGELFFGEGSRLTVL.